A selection of T cell receptor beta chains follows, all from one sample in a study of blood T cells in healthy people across ages. MiXCR, run by TCRdb on the 5' RACE reads, gives a single entry per CDR3 protein. The table records hundreds of thousands of distinct CDR3 sequences, 20% to 25% of them present only once. The material sequenced was blood. Every receptor here comes from a man aged 70 or older in good health. Both conserved end residues are part of each CDR3. The order of the fields is clone size, J gene, V gene, D gene, CDR3 protein, CDR3 DNA. The D gene is left open where the match is weak. Clone size, where shown, is once, few, many, or a class for clones that have expanded.

size: NA; J: TRBJ2-4; V: TRBV4-1; D: NA; CDR3: CASSQRDSGIQYF; DNA: TGCGCCAGCAGCCAACGGGATTCAGGCATTCAGTACTTC
size: few; J: TRBJ1-2; V: TRBV6-4; D: TRBD1; CDR3: CASSERTGAFNYGYTF; DNA: TGTGCCAGCAGTGAAAGGACAGGGGCCTTTAACTATGGCTACACCTTC
size: NA; J: TRBJ2-3; V: TRBV7-2; D: NA; CDR3: CASSPLVPTDTQYF; DNA: TGTGCCAGCAGCCCCCTTGTACCCACAGATACGCAGTATTTT
size: NA; J: TRBJ2-5; V: TRBV20-1; D: NA; CDR3: CSASRPWSGETQYF; DNA: TGCAGTGCTTCGAGGCCCTGGTCGGGAGAGACCCAGTACTTC
size: few; J: TRBJ2-7; V: TRBV27; D: NA; CDR3: CASSFSGQGLEQYF; DNA: TGTGCCAGCAGTTTCTCCGGGCAGGGCCTTGAGCAGTACTTC
size: NA; J: TRBJ2-7; V: TRBV20-1; D: NA; CDR3: CSAGDIKSSYEQYF; DNA: TGCAGTGCAGGGGACATTAAGAGCTCCTACGAGCAGTACTTC
size: NA; J: TRBJ2-1; V: TRBV13; D: NA; CDR3: CASSAYTRAIGNEQFF; DNA: TGTGCCAGCAGCGCCTACACTAGGGCCATCGGAAATGAGCAGTTCTTC
size: few; J: TRBJ1-1; V: TRBV7-6; D: NA; CDR3: CASSLGRGPDTEAFF; DNA: TGTGCCAGCAGCTTAGGACGGGGGCCGGACACTGAAGCTTTCTTT
size: NA; J: TRBJ1-1; V: TRBV5-1; D: NA; CDR3: CASSLQRGLEAFF; DNA: TGCGCCAGCAGCTTACAGAGGGGCCTTGAAGCTTTCTTT
size: few; J: TRBJ2-5; V: TRBV5-6; D: NA; CDR3: CASSSELTGYRDQETQYF; DNA: TGTGCCAGCAGCTCGGAACTAACCGGGTACAGGGACCAAGAGACCCAATACTTC
size: few; J: TRBJ2-5; V: TRBV7-9; D: TRBD1; CDR3: CASTRTGRETQYF; DNA: TGTGCCAGCACCAGGACAGGGCGAGAGACCCAGTACTTC
size: many; J: TRBJ2-7; V: TRBV5-1; D: NA; CDR3: CASSFGQSTYEQYF; DNA: TGCGCCAGCAGCTTCGGACAAAGTACCTACGAGCAGTACTTC
size: few; J: TRBJ2-1; V: TRBV2; D: TRBD1; CDR3: CASSEVQGGANEQFF; DNA: TGTGCCAGCAGTGAAGTACAGGGGGGTGCGAATGAGCAGTTCTTC
size: few; J: TRBJ2-3; V: TRBV3-1; D: NA; CDR3: CASSSVGAGIMTDTQYF; DNA: TGTGCCAGCAGCTCCGTGGGGGCAGGGATAATGACAGATACGCAGTATTTT
size: few; J: TRBJ2-5; V: TRBV9; D: TRBD1; CDR3: CASSGQGAEEQYF; DNA: TGTGCCAGCAGCGGACAGGGGGCTGAAGAGCAGTACTTC
size: NA; J: TRBJ2-7; V: TRBV5-5; D: NA; CDR3: CASSLADTYEQYF; DNA: TGTGCCAGCAGCTTAGCGGACACGTACGAGCAGTACTTC
size: NA; J: TRBJ2-7; V: TRBV20-1; D: TRBD1; CDR3: CSVLGQVYEQYF; DNA: TGCAGTGTACTGGGACAGGTCTACGAGCAGTACTTC
size: NA; J: TRBJ1-1; V: TRBV3-1; D: NA; CDR3: CASSQEGRTNTEAFF; DNA: TGTGCCAGCAGCCAAGAGGGACGGACGAACACTGAAGCTTTCTTT
size: NA; J: TRBJ1-5; V: TRBV20-1; D: NA; CDR3: CSARGRRTGTVNQPQHF; DNA: TGCAGTGCTAGAGGCCGGCGGACCGGGACTGTAAATCAGCCCCAGCATTTT
size: NA; J: TRBJ2-1; V: TRBV7-2; D: TRBD2; CDR3: CASSLSGSGSYNEQFF; DNA: TGTGCCAGCAGCTTGTCCGGGAGCGGGAGCTACAATGAGCAGTTCTTC
size: few; J: TRBJ2-5; V: TRBV4-3; D: NA; CDR3: CASSQEFRYETQYF; DNA: TGCGCCAGCAGCCAAGAATTCAGATACGAGACCCAGTACTTC
size: many; J: TRBJ2-5; V: TRBV29-1; D: NA; CDR3: CSVDSGSGTQYF; DNA: TGCAGCGTTGACTCTGGGTCTGGGACCCAGTACTTC
size: few; J: TRBJ2-3; V: TRBV24-1; D: NA; CDR3: CATSAQGGTTQYF; DNA: TGTGCCACCAGTGCACAGGGTGGGACCACGCAGTATTTT
size: NA; J: TRBJ2-1; V: TRBV5-1; D: NA; CDR3: CASSLAGSLSEQFF; DNA: TGCGCCAGCAGCTTGGCCGGCAGCTTGAGTGAGCAGTTCTTC